One sample yielded the 7 T cell receptor beta chains listed below, sequenced in a study of T cells in localized non-small cell lung cancer. The table came from immunoSEQ multiplex PCR; TCRdb's copy has only in-frame clones and leaves some out. The data contain around 79,000 clones, 80% of them seen just once; the ten biggest clones take up approximately 21%. The sample here was PBMCs, taken before any cancer treatment. These receptors all stem from a man aged 35 to 70 with stage II squamous cell lung carcinoma.

The chain uses TRBV29-1 and TRBJ1-4; 9 nucleotides align to TRBD1. This CDR3 is built from 14 residues. The V gene end was trimmed by 6 bases and the J gene end by 2 bases; junction bases not matched to a gene: 4. Germline loops: CDR1 SQVTM, CDR2 ANQGSEA. The CDR3 region has the DNA TGCAGCGTGCGACAGGGGGGGACTAATGAAAAACTGTTTTTT. Its protein product is CSVRQGGTNEKLFF. Complete variable domain (other parts from reference TRBV29-1 and TRBJ1-4): SAVISQKPSRDICQRGTSLTIQCQVDSQVTMMFWYRQQPGQSLTLIATANQGSEATYESGFVIDKFPISRPNLTFSTLTVSNMSPEDSSIYLCSVRQGGTNEKLFFGSGTQLSVL.

CDR3 protein: CASSQDGGARGYTF. In nucleotides, the CDR3 is TGCGCCAGCAGCCAAGATGGGGGGGCGCGGGGCTACACCTTC. The rearrangement links TRBV4-1 to TRBJ1-2; the D gene is possibly TRBD1 (6 bases). V shed 0 bases and J shed 8 bases, with 13 bases lying between them. Per germline, CDR1 MGHRA and CDR2 YSYEKL. CDR3 length: 14 amino acids.

This clone was counted once. The chain carries TRBV7-2 and TRBJ1-2, with D possibly being TRBD1 (6 bases). Trimming left V 1 base short and J 4 bases short, with 10 bases between. The V gene's germline CDR1 is SGHTA and CDR2 FQGNSA. CDR3 length equals 14 residues. The CDR3, as DNA: TGTGCCAGCAGCTTAGTGAAGGACAGCTATGGCTACACCTTC. This sequence encodes CASSLVKDSYGYTF.

The genes are TRBV19 and TRBJ1-2, with TRBD1 matching over 9 bases. CDR3 length: 14 amino acids. Germline V CDR1 and CDR2: LNHDA, SQIVND (reference sequence). With 6 bases clipped from V and 3 bases from J, the junction kept 5 bases outside the gene matches. CDR3 amino acids: CASSLQGADYGYTF. The DNA for the CDR3 is TGTGCCAGTAGCTTACAGGGGGCGGACTATGGCTACACCTTC. The variable domain in full, with the rest retrieved from reference TRBV19 and TRBJ1-2, is DGGITQSPKYLFRKEGQNVTLSCEQNLNHDAMYWYRQDPGQGLRLIYYSQIVNDFQKGDIAEGYSVSREKKESFPLTVTSAQKNPTAFYLCASSLQGADYGYTFGSGTRLTVV.

The chain links TRBV4-3 to TRBJ1-2; D gene unclear. Germline V CDR1 and CDR2: LGHNA, YSLEER. V was shortened by 0 bases and J by 0 bases, with 8 bases between the two germline ends. CDR3 size: 15 residues. The CDR3 region is CASSQEGRSNYGYTF. The CDR3 nucleotides read TGCGCCAGCAGCCAAGAAGGACGATCTAACTATGGCTACACCTTC.

Concerning this clone: One end of the junction fails to match germline, which may point to a read error. The sample holds other DNA sequences that translate to the same CDR3. The genes are TRBV5-1 and TRBJ2-2; D remains ambiguous. Per the germline V gene, CDR1 is SGHRS and CDR2 is YFSETQ. The CDR3 runs 15 residues. CDR3 in amino acids: CASSRTNQNTGELFF. CDR3 DNA: TGTGCCAGCAGCCGGACGAATCAAAACACCGGGGAGCTGTTTTTT.

The chain joins TRBV29-1 to TRBJ2-5; D might be TRBD1 (6 bases). CDR1 is SQVTM and CDR2 is ANQGSEA in the germline V gene. V lost 0 bases, J lost 4 bases, and 6 bases lay in between. There are 12 residues in the CDR3. Written as DNA, the CDR3 is TGCAGCGTTGAAGACAGGGGAGAGACCCAGTACTTC. Translated, it gives CSVEDRGETQYF.